These 18 T cell receptor beta chains were sequenced from one sample in a study of T cell repertoires in cytomegalovirus infection (dated by TCRdb to between 2019 and 2020). Sequencing was carried out with an Illumina HiSeq 1500. TCRdb reanalyzed the raw reads on its own, using fastp at Q25 for trimming and MiXCR for clone calling, and kept in-frame beta chains. Rows with one shared CDR3 protein collapse into an entry with the most common genes and DNA. Within this sample are 120,000 to 150,000 distinct CDR3 sequences, with about 6% of them counted one time only. The ten largest clones represent 18% of the sample. The sample taken for sequencing was PBMCs. These receptors all come from a human donor in good health (CMV status not recorded). Some clones in this sample may be carry-over from other donors' samples.

The table lists this clonotype with many counts. The chain couples TRBV3-1 to TRBJ2-1; D is uncertain. The ends were cut back, 2 bases at V and 1 base at J, with 9 bases in the middle. CDR1 LGHDT and CDR2 YNNKEL come from the germline V gene (reference sequence). The CDR3 runs 15 residues. CDR3 residues: CASSQSRVSYNEQFF. The CDR3, as DNA: TGTGCCAGCAGCCAAAGTAGGGTTTCCTACAATGAGCAGTTCTTC.

This clonotype was recorded many times. The chain links TRBV7-2 to TRBJ1-1; 11 bases line up with TRBD1. This CDR3 is 15 amino acids long. Per the germline V gene, CDR1 is SGHTA and CDR2 is FQGNSA. With V trimmed by 5 bases and J by 1 base, 3 bases remained unmatched. In nucleotides, the CDR3 is TGTGCCAGCAGCCTAGGGACAGGGGGGAACACTGAAGCTTTCTTT. It is translated as CASSLGTGGNTEAFF.

This clonotype has ten or more counts. The chain couples TRBV5-1 to TRBJ2-3, with TRBD2 matching 9 bases. The CDR3 totals 17 residues. Per the germline V gene, CDR1 is SGHRS and CDR2 is YFSETQ. The V segment lost 0 bases and the J segment 4 bases; nucleotides outside the gene matches: 9. CDR3 sequence: CASSLVRLAGNPDTQYF. CDR3 coding DNA: TGCGCCAGCAGCTTGGTTCGTCTAGCGGGGAACCCAGATACGCAGTATTTT.

The chain carries TRBV7-2 and TRBJ2-3; D call uncertain. Deletions cut 7 bases from V and 6 bases from J, with 8 bases between. The CDR3 runs 11 residues. Germline V CDR1 and CDR2: SGHTA, FQGNSA. The CDR3 nucleotides read TGTGCCAGCACCTCAGAGGATACGCAGTATTTT. Translation gives CASTSEDTQYF. Based on the CDR3 plus reference TRBV7-2 and TRBJ2-3, the full variable domain is GAGVSQSPSNKVTEKGKDVELRCDPISGHTALYWYRQSLGQGLEFLIYFQGNSAPDKSGLPSDRFSAERTGGSVSTLTIQRTQQEDSAVYLCASTSEDTQYFGPGTRLTVL.

This clonotype turned up a few times. J is TRBJ1-2 and V is TRBV12-3 or TRBV12-4, with a weak D call TRBD1 (6 bases). Trimming stripped 9 bases from V and 5 bases from J, with 13 bases between. The CDR3 sequence is 12 residues long. The CDR3 region is CASTEQGYGYTF. In DNA form, the CDR3 reads TGTGCCAGTACCGAACAGGGTTATGGCTACACCTTC.

This clonotype was seen ten or more times. This chain connects TRBV7-8 to TRBJ1-2; weak D call: TRBD1 (5 bases). V was trimmed by 5 bases and J by 8 bases, leaving 15 bases between them. Germline V CDR1 and CDR2: SGHVS, FQNEAQ. CDR3 length: 13 residues. CDR3 sequence (DNA): TGTGCCAGCAGCCCAAGACAGAGGGTGGGCTACACCTTC. This encodes CASSPRQRVGYTF. The full variable domain, completed using reference TRBV7-8 and TRBJ1-2, is GAGVSQSPRYKVAKRGQDVALRCDPISGHVSLFWYQQALGQGPEFLTYFQNEAQLDKSGLPSDRFFAERPEGSVSTLKIQRTQQEDSAVYLCASSPRQRVGYTFGSGTRLTVV.

This clonotype has just a few counts. The gene calls are TRBV20-1 and TRBJ2-1; 8 bases map to TRBD2. The CDR3 has 13 residues. V was pared by 6 bases and J by 8 bases, with 9 bases of the junction left unmatched. From germline, CDR1 is DFQATT and CDR2 SNEGSKA (reference sequence). In DNA, the CDR3 is TGCAGTGCCCCCCAAGAAGCGGGGGATGAGCAGTTCTTC. This translates into CSAPQEAGDEQFF.

This clonotype was seen only a few times. The rearrangement links TRBV29-1 to TRBJ2-1; D not resolved. Between the trimmed V and J ends, which lost 6 bases and 8 bases, there was a span of 17 bases. CDR1 is SQVTM and CDR2 is ANQGSEA in the germline V gene. This CDR3 region has 13 residues. The DNA of the CDR3 is TGCAGCGTCGGTCCCCGACCCGCGGATGAGCAGTTCTTC. Protein product: CSVGPRPADEQFF.

This clonotype was detected many times. The chain carries TRBV7-8 and TRBJ1-1; tentative D call: TRBD1 (6 bases). This CDR3 is 15 amino acids long. V was pared by 4 bases and J by 5 bases, with 17 bases between. Germline lookup yields CDR1 SGHVS and CDR2 FQNEAQ. In DNA, the CDR3 is TGTGCCAGCAGCTCGCAACAGGGAAGGCTTACTGAAGCTTTCTTT. It translates to CASSSQQGRLTEAFF. The full variable domain, in which reference TRBV7-8 and TRBJ1-1 provide the parts outside the CDR3, is GAGVSQSPRYKVAKRGQDVALRCDPISGHVSLFWYQQALGQGPEFLTYFQNEAQLDKSGLPSDRFFAERPEGSVSTLKIQRTQQEDSAVYLCASSSQQGRLTEAFFGQGTRLTVV.

This clonotype appeared a few times. This chain links TRBV29-1 with TRBJ2-1; 11 positions agree with TRBD2. The germline V gene encodes CDR1 SQVTM and CDR2 ANQGSEA. The ends lost 0 bases at V and 9 bases at J; junction bases unmatched: 7. The CDR3 has 15 residues. The CDR3 DNA reads as TGCAGCGTTGAAGAACCTAGCGGGGGGATCGGTGAGCAGTTCTTC. Translation: CSVEEPSGGIGEQFF.

This clonotype was observed at least ten times. V and J are TRBV7-2 and TRBJ2-3; 9 bases are a match to TRBD2. Trimming at V came to 2 bases and at J to 4 bases, leaving 4 bases not matched to a gene. The germline gives CDR1 SGHTA, CDR2 FQGNSA. The CDR3 is made up of 15 amino acids. The CDR3 DNA reads TGTGCCAGCAGCTTAATTCGCGGGGGGGCAGATACGCAGTATTTT. This codes for CASSLIRGGADTQYF.

This clonotype was seen ten or more times. The chain couples TRBV7-8 to TRBJ1-1, with a tentative D call TRBD1 (5 bases). V lost 7 bases to trimming and J lost 2 bases, with 14 bases between them. Germline V gene data show CDR1 as SGHVS and CDR2 as FQNEAQ. This CDR3 is built from 14 residues. This CDR3 is CASIPLTVNTEAFF. The CDR3 region has the DNA TGTGCCAGCATCCCTCTGACAGTCAACACTGAAGCTTTCTTT.

CDR3: CSVASGGYNEQFF. The CDR3 nucleotides are TGCAGCGTAGCTAGCGGGGGGTACAATGAGCAGTTCTTC. V is TRBV29-1 and J is TRBJ2-1; 11 bases map to TRBD2. There are 13 residues in the CDR3. The J segment lost 4 bases and the V segment lost 6 bases, leaving 2 bases of the junction unmatched. Germline V CDR1 and CDR2: SQVTM, ANQGSEA.

Ten or more counts support this clonotype. This chain links TRBV20-1 with TRBJ1-6, with TRBD1 as a possible D gene (5 bases). This CDR3 contains 16 residues. CDR1 and CDR2 from the germline V gene are DFQATT and SNEGSKA (reference sequence). V lost 6 bases and J 4 bases, leaving 19 bases between the germline ends. In nucleotides, the CDR3 is TGCAGTGCCGGCCGGCGGGGCGAGACATATAATTCACCCCTCCACTTT. The encoded protein is CSAGRRGETYNSPLHF.

This clonotype was counted a few times. The genes are TRBV29-1 and TRBJ2-5; 7 nucleotides line up with TRBD1. J lost 4 bases, V lost 4 bases, and 12 bases had no gene match. There are 15 residues in the CDR3. Germline CDR1 reads SQVTM; CDR2 reads ANQGSEA. The CDR3 sequence: CSVVGDRVGPETQYF. In DNA form, the CDR3 reads TGCAGCGTTGTAGGTGACAGGGTGGGTCCAGAGACCCAGTACTTC.

The chain links TRBV20-1 to TRBJ1-2; D remains ambiguous. V lost 6 bases and J 2 bases, leaving 19 bases between the germline ends. Per germline, CDR1 DFQATT and CDR2 SNEGSKA (reference sequence). This CDR3 has 15 amino acids. CDR3 DNA sequence: TGCAGTGCCGACCGACCTCCTCGGCCCAACTATGGCTACACCTTC. Translation gives CSADRPPRPNYGYTF.

The CDR3 coding sequence is TGTGCCAGCAGTTACGACAGGGCACCCCTCCACTTT. Protein: CASSYDRAPLHF. The chain has TRBV12-3 or TRBV12-4 and TRBJ1-6; TRBD1 agrees at 7 bases. The CDR3 covers 12 residues. The J segment lost 11 bases and the V segment lost 4 bases, leaving 2 bases of the junction unmatched.

This clonotype was detected many times. The chain couples TRBV6-6 to TRBJ1-6; 7 bases match TRBD1. The CDR3 is 14 amino acids. The V gene end was trimmed by 6 bases and the J gene end by 10 bases; junction bases not matched to a gene: 9. Per the germline V gene, CDR1 is MNHNY and CDR2 is SVGAGI (reference sequence). The CDR3: CASSLTGVGSPLHF. The DNA of the CDR3 is TGTGCCAGCAGCCTCACAGGGGTTGGCTCACCCCTCCACTTT.